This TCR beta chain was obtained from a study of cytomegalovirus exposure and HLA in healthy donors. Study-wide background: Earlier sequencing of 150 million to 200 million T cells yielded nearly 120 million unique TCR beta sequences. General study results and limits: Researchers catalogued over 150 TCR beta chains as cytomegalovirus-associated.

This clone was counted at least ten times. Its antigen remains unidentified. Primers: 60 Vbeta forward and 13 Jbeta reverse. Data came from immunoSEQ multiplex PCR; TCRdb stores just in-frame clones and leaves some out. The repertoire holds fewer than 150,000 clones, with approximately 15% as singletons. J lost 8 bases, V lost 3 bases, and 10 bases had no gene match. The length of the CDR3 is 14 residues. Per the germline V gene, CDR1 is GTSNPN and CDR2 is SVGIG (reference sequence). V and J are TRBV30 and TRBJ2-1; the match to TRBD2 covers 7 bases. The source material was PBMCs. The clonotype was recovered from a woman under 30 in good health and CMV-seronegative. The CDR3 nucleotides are TGTGCCTGGAGATCGTCCCCCGCGGGGGATGAGCAGTTCTTC. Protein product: CAWRSSPAGDEQFF.